These T cell receptor beta chains were read from a single sample in a study of cytomegalovirus exposure and HLA in healthy donors. Sequencing used immunoSEQ multiplex PCR; TCRdb keeps in-frame clones, though not all of them. The sample shows approximately 53,000 clones, less than 85% of them seen only once. Sequencing was performed on PBMCs. The receptor set was obtained from a man aged 25 to 45 in good health and CMV-seropositive. Both conserved end residues are part of each CDR3. Each record gives: V gene, CDR3 protein.

>TRBV6-5
CASSYGAGSTEAFF
>TRBV28
CASSRGQSYGYTF
>TRBV25-1
CASRGQGLETQYF
>TRBV6-5
CASSPIGARGEKLFF
>TRBV18
CASSPLARPGLEFTNYGYTF
>TRBV7-8
CASSFGRVNTGELFF
>TRBV7-9
CASSPRGATDTQYF
>TRBV7-9
CASSLVARAEAFF
>TRBV2
CASLPGTGGAYGYTF
>TRBV7-9
CASAREDQPQHF
>TRBV6-1
CASSGDRGPSNQPQHF
>TRBV6-1
CATERLRGEADTQYF
>TRBV11-2
CASSLETGTDYEQYF
>TRBV6-5
CASSQGSWWAFF
>TRBV7-3
CASSLNGPTEAFF
>TRBV5-1
CASSEGQGGYGYTF
>TRBV7-2
CASSRTGTAYTGELFF
>TRBV5-1
CASSLGQGSTYNEKLFF
>TRBV18
CASSPYHRGSYGYTF
>TRBV19
CASSPWDREYGYTF
>TRBV7-8
CASSARDRPQRSPLHF
>TRBV9
CASSPRGGVITEAFF
>TRBV6-1
CASTSGTGGADTQYF
>TRBV14
CASSQVRDTGELFF
>TRBV6-1
CASSAAIISGNTIYF
>TRBV7-9
CASSRLAGTTYNEQFF
>TRBV6-5
CASSTRLAGAYEQYF
>TRBV5-4
CASSLAPRSTDTQYF
>TRBV12-5
CASGRQGANTEAFF
>TRBV13
CASTLDSRNEKLFF
>TRBV5-4
CASSIGGGNYNEQFF
>TRBV7-9
CASSLGGTYEQYF
>TRBV19
CASSIDAGYNEQFF
>TRBV18
CASSRGTGGNEQYF
>TRBV28
CASSLPPGDMNTEAFF
>TRBV6-5
CASRAYTDTQYF
>TRBV28
CASSYRGRVGYTF
>TRBV30
CAWSPWSSYEQYF
>TRBV6-1
CASPGQGFTEAFF
>TRBV7-3
CASSYQGGTGSSETQYF
>TRBV7-9
CASSSRTSGVTGELFF
>TRBV7-8
CASSSVPRLNSPLHF
>TRBV7-2
CASSLRRGTDTQYF
>TRBV16
CASSMDRADNQPQHF
>TRBV28
CASQQGQNIQYF
>TRBV5-1
CASRLQGDTEAFF
>TRBV30
CAWKFDSTDTQYF
>TRBV7-9
CASSTGGGRISVGYGYTF
>TRBV5-5
CASSLGTDTEAFF
>TRBV30
CALHPFGGGVLGYTF
>TRBV10-1
CASSSQGARDTQYF
>TRBV28
CASSSYKGTDTQLAKNIQYF